This record looks at one T cell receptor (beta chain) sequence and its context. Profiled with immunoSEQ multiplex PCR; TCRdb holds only in-frame clones, not every one. The sample holds some 2,100,000 clones, around 95% seen once. This entry is derived from a study of shared clonotypes between healthy human individuals. The CDR3 is made up of 13 amino acids. The V end lost 6 bases, the J end lost 4 bases, and 9 bases lay between the germline ends. In germline, CDR1 is SNHLY, CDR2 FYNNEI. The source material was naive CD4+ T cells sorted from blood. Subset defined: CD45RA+ positively selected. The chain combines TRBV2 with TRBJ2-2, with D maybe TRBD2 (6 bases). The receptor comes from a young man in good health. This CDR3 is CASRPSVTGELFF. In DNA form, the CDR3 reads TGTGCCAGCAGACCTAGCGTCACCGGGGAGCTGTTTTTT.